One and the same sample provided the 20 T cell receptor beta chains below, sequenced in a study of post-analysis software for immune sequencing data (dated by TCRdb to between 2015 and 2017). Their recognized antigens are unknown. Overall study results and their limits: Significantly higher frequencies in patients than in controls were found for five or six TRBV segments, including TRBV5-6, TRBV5-1 and TRBV20-1.

The library came from PCR. The sample was run on an Illumina HiSeq 2500. To reduce PCR and sequencing biases, unique molecular identifiers were incorporated into the TCR beta cDNA libraries. The public sequencing data were trimmed at Q25 with fastp and processed into clonotypes with MiXCR by TCRdb, which kept only in-frame beta chains. Every CDR3 protein is listed once, alongside the most common genes and DNA of its rows. The sample includes some 500,000 distinct CDR3 sequences, with approximately 45% observed a single time. The ten largest clones add up to around an eighth of the sample. Sequenced material: blood. These receptors came from a girl aged 10 to 17 with multiple sclerosis.

Note on this clonotype: A read error may explain this, as a much larger clone is one base away. The V and J genes are TRBV28 and TRBJ2-7, with TRBD1 as a possible D gene (6 bases). The germline gives CDR1 MDHEN, CDR2 SYDVKM. This CDR3 region has 15 residues. The CDR3 DNA reads as TGTGCCAGCGGTTTGACAGGCGCGAGGTCCTACGAGCAGTACTTC. Its translation is CASGLTGARSYEQYF. Full variable domain (missing parts from reference TRBV28 and TRBJ2-7): DVKVTQSSRYLVKRTGEKVFLECVQDMDHENMFWYRQDPGLGLRLIYFSYDVKMKEKGDIPEGYSVSREKKERFSLILESASTNQTSMYLCASGLTGARSYEQYFGPGTRLTVT.

This clonotype showed up just a few times. The junction departs from the called germline gene at one end, perhaps through a read error. The V call is TRBV25-1, the J call TRBJ1-6; 9 positions match TRBD1. The CDR3 runs to 13 residues. From germline, CDR1 is MGHDK and CDR2 SYGVNS. Here the CDR3 reads CASSGGTGSPLHF. CDR3 coding DNA: TGTGCCAGCAGTGGTGGGACAGGGTCACCTCTCCACTTT.

The table lists this clonotype with a few counts. The chain joins TRBV7-2 to TRBJ2-5; D gene unclear. Germline V lookup: CDR1 SGHTA, CDR2 FQGNSA. Trimming removed 11 bases from V and 2 bases from J, with 9 bases in between. The CDR3 length is 11 residues. The CDR3: CAALTQETQYF. Here the CDR3 DNA reads TGTGCCGCACTCACTCAAGAGACCCAGTACTTC.

This chain links TRBV7-2 with TRBJ2-1; no clear D. The CDR3 runs to 9 residues. The V and J ends lost 8 bases and 4 bases respectively, with 0 bases between them. CDR1 is SGHTA, CDR2 FQGNSA, per germline. In nucleotides, the CDR3 is TGTGCCAGCTACAATGAGCAGTTCTTC. This gives the protein CASYNEQFF.

The chain uses TRBV21-1 and TRBJ2-7; TRBD2, the D gene given by the table, was not confirmed from the DNA. TRBV21-1 is a pseudogene segment. The CDR3 consists of 12 residues. The CDR3 reads CARSSGYYEQYF. As DNA, the CDR3 is TGTGCCCGATCTAGCGGATACTACGAGCAGTACTTC.

This clonotype was picked up one time. The junction differs from germline at one of its ends, possibly a read error. This chain connects TRBV6-6 to TRBJ2-7, with no clear D. The CDR3 length is 15 residues. Germline CDR1 MNHNY, CDR2 SVGAGI (reference sequence). The CDR3 coding sequence is TGTGCCAGCAGTTACTCCCTACTCACCCAAGAGACCCAGGACTTC. This encodes CASSYSLLTQETQDF.

A few counts support this clonotype. The chain carries TRBV12-3 or TRBV12-4 and TRBJ2-5; 14 bases are a match to TRBD2. V gave up 3 bases and J gave up 4 bases; unmatched junction bases: 4. This CDR3 spans 16 amino acids. The CDR3 nucleotides are TGTGCCAGCAGTTTGGAGGGACTAGCGGGAGTAGAGACCCAGTACTTC. Translating it yields CASSLEGLAGVETQYF.

V and J are TRBV18 and TRBJ1-4; D is unclear. The CDR3 covers 15 residues. Trimming cost V 2 bases and J 8 bases, with 15 bases left between them. Per the germline V gene, CDR1 is KGHSH and CDR2 is LQKENI. CDR3 DNA: TGTGCCAGCTCACCAGTTCTAAACACGGAGGAAAAACTGTTTTTT. Protein product: CASSPVLNTEEKLFF. The complete variable domain, with remaining parts taken from reference TRBV18 and TRBJ1-4, reads NAGVMQNPRHLVRRRGQEARLRCSPMKGHSHVYWYRQLPEEGLKFMVYLQKENIIDESGMPKERFSAEFPKEGPSILRIQQVVRGDSAAYFCASSPVLNTEEKLFFGSGTQLSVL.

CDR3 region: CASKTGTGANVLTF. The CDR3 region has the DNA TGCGCCAGCAAGACAGGGACTGGGGCCAACGTCCTGACTTTC. The V call is TRBV5-1, the J call TRBJ2-6; 7 positions match TRBD1. Germline CDR1 SGHRS, CDR2 YFSETQ. The CDR3 has 14 amino acids. J was trimmed by 2 bases and V by 6 bases; bases with no gene match: 2.

The J gene is TRBJ2-7, the V gene TRBV7-9; the D gene is possibly TRBD2 (5 bases). From germline, CDR1 is SEHNR and CDR2 FQNEAQ (reference sequence). Trimming took off 3 bases at V and 2 bases at J, with 11 bases between the two ends. The CDR3 is made up of 14 amino acids. The CDR3 nucleotides read TGTGCCAGCAGCTTTCCTCGGGAACCCTACGAGCAGTACTTC. Translated: CASSFPREPYEQYF.

The table lists this clonotype with a few counts. The gene calls are TRBV7-9 and TRBJ1-6; a weak D match, TRBD1 (5 bases). Germline assignment: CDR1 SEHNR and CDR2 FQNEAQ (reference sequence). V was trimmed by 3 bases and J by 10 bases, leaving 13 bases between them. CDR3 length equals 14 residues. The CDR3 nucleotides read TGTGCCAGCAGCTTGGGGCAGTTCGGCTCACCCCTCCACTTT. It is translated as CASSLGQFGSPLHF.

The chain links TRBV5-1 to TRBJ2-5, with D possibly TRBD1 on 5 matching bases. The J call is uncertain, as TRBJ2-7 better fits the DNA end. Germline CDR1 is SGHRS and CDR2 is YFSETQ. The CDR3 spans 15 residues. CDR3 nucleotides: TGCGCCAGCAGCTTGGCGCCAGGGAATTACTACGAGCAGTACTTC. Its protein product is CASSLAPGNYYEQYF.

The chain has TRBV6-2 or TRBV6-3 and TRBJ2-4, with a possible D match to TRBD2 (5 bases). Trimming pared 6 bases from V and 13 bases from J, leaving 13 bases between. Per the germline V gene, CDR1 is MNHEY and CDR2 is SVGEGT. CDR3 length: 11 amino acids. The chain's CDR3 is CASSLKWEQYF. The CDR3 region has the DNA TGTGCCAGCAGCCTAAAATGGGAGCAGTACTTC.

V and J are TRBV7-2 and TRBJ1-2; 7 nucleotides agree with TRBD1. Germline values: CDR1 SGHTA, CDR2 FQGNSA. Unmatched junction bases numbered 4, after V lost 6 bases and J lost 3 bases. This CDR3 comprises 13 residues. DNA of the CDR3: TGTGCCAGCAGTTCGGGACAGTACTATGGCTACACCTTC. This sequence encodes CASSSGQYYGYTF.

This clonotype was observed a handful of times. The chain is built from TRBV28 and TRBJ2-5; 8 bases fit TRBD1. The last part of the DNA fits TRBJ2-7 better; the J call may be wrong. The CDR3 consists of 16 residues. CDR1 MDHEN and CDR2 SYDVKM come from the germline V gene. As DNA, the CDR3 is TGTGCCAGCAGTCCGCTCCCGGGACAGGACCCTTACGAGCAGTACTTC. This translates into CASSPLPGQDPYEQYF.

This clonotype occurred a few times. The CDR3 is CASSYGREGETQYF. The CDR3 DNA is TGTGCCAGCAGTTACGGCAGGGAGGGAGAGACCCAGTACTTC. The chain couples TRBV6-6 to TRBJ2-5; 7 bases match TRBD2. CDR1 is MNHNY, CDR2 SVGAGI, per germline (reference sequence). The CDR3 runs to 14 residues. V gave up 2 bases and J gave up 4 bases; unmatched junction bases: 4.

This clonotype was observed a handful of times. The gene calls are TRBV10-3 and TRBJ2-1; 12 bases align to TRBD1. Germline V gene data show CDR1 as ENHRY and CDR2 as SYGVKD. This CDR3 contains 13 residues. V lost 7 bases, J lost 8 bases, and 3 bases stayed unmatched. The chain's CDR3 is CAITGQGAHEQFF. The CDR3 nucleotides read TGTGCCATCACGGGACAGGGGGCGCATGAGCAGTTCTTC.

The CDR3 region is CASSSSPGGGPNTQYF. The CDR3 nucleotides read TGTGCCAGCAGCTCATCCCCAGGGGGAGGGCCGAATACGCAGTATTTT. This chain links TRBV7-2 with TRBJ2-3; D tentatively reads TRBD1 or TRBD2 (7 bases each). Per germline, CDR1 SGHTA and CDR2 FQGNSA. The V and J ends lost 4 bases and 7 bases respectively, with 21 bases between them. CDR3 length: 16 amino acids.

This sequence joins TRBV7-2 and TRBJ2-7, with TRBD1 identical over 7 bases. With 3 bases clipped from V and 4 bases from J, the junction kept 3 bases outside the gene matches. Germline V gene lookup returns CDR1 SGHTA and CDR2 FQGNSA. This CDR3 is 13 amino acids long. CDR3 loop: CASSFDRAYEQYF. In DNA, the CDR3 is TGTGCCAGCAGCTTCGACAGGGCTTACGAGCAGTACTTC.

This clonotype was seen a handful of times. This chain connects TRBV28 to TRBJ1-4; 7 bases line up with TRBD1. Trimming took 3 bases from V and 5 from J; bases not matched to a gene: 3. Germline V gene lookup returns CDR1 MDHEN and CDR2 SYDVKM. CDR3 length: 14 residues. The CDR3 loop reads CASSLGTVNEKLFF. The DNA of the CDR3 is TGTGCCAGCAGTTTGGGGACAGTGAATGAAAAACTGTTTTTT.